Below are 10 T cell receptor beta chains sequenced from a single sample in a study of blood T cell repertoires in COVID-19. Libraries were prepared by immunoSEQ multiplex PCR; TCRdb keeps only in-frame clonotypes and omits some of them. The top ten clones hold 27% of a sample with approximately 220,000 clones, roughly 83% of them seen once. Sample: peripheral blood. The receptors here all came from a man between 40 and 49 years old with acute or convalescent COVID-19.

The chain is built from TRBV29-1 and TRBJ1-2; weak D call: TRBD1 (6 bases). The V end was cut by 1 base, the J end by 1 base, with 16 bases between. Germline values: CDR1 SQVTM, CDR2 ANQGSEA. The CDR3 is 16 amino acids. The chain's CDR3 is CSVEGMRGRGNYGYTF. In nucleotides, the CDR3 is TGCAGCGTTGAAGGGATGAGGGGCAGGGGTAACTATGGCTACACCTTC.

CDR3 bases: TGTGCCAGCAGTGGGACAATACGAGAGACCCAGTACTTC. This translates into CASSGTIRETQYF. The rearrangement links TRBV12-3 or TRBV12-4 to TRBJ2-5; D may be TRBD1 (6 bases). The CDR3 sequence is 13 residues long. The V end lost 5 bases, the J end lost 4 bases, and 11 bases lay between the germline ends.

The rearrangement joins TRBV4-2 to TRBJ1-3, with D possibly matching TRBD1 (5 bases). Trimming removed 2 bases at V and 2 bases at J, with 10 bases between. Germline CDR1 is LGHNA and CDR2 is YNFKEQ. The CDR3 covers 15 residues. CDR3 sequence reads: CASSQLGGAGNTIYF. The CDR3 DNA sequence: TGTGCCAGCAGCCAATTGGGGGGGGCTGGAAACACCATATATTTT.

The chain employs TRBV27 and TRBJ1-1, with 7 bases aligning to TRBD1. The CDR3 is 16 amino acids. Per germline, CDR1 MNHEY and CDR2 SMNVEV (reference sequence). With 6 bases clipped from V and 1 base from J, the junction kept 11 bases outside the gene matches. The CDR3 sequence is CASRITGDGWNTEAFF. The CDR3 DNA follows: TGTGCCAGCAGGATAACAGGGGACGGGTGGAACACTGAAGCTTTCTTT.

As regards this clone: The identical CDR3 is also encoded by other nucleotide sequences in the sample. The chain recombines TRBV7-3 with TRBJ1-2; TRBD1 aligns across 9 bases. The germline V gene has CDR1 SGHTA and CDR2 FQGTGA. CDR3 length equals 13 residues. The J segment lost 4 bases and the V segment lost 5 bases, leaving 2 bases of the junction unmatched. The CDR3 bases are TGTGCCAGCAGCCCGACAGGGGGCTATGGCTACACCTTC. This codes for CASSPTGGYGYTF.

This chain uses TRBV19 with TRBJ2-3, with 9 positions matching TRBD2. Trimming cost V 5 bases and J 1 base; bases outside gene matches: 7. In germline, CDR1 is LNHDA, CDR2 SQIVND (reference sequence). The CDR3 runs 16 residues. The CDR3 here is CASSLAGGPGTDTQYF. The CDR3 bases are TGTGCCAGTAGTCTGGCGGGAGGGCCGGGCACAGATACGCAGTATTTT.

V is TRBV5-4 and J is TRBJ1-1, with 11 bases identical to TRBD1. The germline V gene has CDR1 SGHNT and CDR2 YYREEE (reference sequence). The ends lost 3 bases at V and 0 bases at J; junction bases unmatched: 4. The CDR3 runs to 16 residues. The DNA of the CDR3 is TGTGCCAGCAGCTCTCGGACAGGGGGCATGAACACTGAAGCTTTCTTT. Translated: CASSSRTGGMNTEAFF.

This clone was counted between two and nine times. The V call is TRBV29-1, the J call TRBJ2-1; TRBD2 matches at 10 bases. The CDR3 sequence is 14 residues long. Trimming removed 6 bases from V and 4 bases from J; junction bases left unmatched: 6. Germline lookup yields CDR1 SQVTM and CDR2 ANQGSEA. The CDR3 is CSVTLAGLYNEQFF. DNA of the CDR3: TGCAGCGTCACACTAGCGGGATTGTACAATGAGCAGTTCTTC.

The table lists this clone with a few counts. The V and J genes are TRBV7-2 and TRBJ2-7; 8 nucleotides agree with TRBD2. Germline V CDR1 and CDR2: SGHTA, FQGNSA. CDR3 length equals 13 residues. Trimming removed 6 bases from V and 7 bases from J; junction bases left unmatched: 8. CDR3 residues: CASRPVERGEQYF. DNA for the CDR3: TGTGCCAGCAGACCTGTTGAGCGGGGGGAGCAGTACTTC.

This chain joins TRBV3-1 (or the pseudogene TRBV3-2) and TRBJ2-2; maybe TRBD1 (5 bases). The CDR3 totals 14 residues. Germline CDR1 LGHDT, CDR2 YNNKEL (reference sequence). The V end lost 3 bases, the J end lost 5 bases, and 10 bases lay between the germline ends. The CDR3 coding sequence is TGTGCCAGCAGCCAGCAGGGTGGGACCGGGGAGCTGTTTTTT. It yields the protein CASSQQGGTGELFF.